The next 31 T cell receptor beta chains were all read from a single sample in a study of cytomegalovirus exposure and HLA in healthy donors. Both 60 Vbeta primers and 13 Jbeta primers went into the PCR. Profiled with immunoSEQ multiplex PCR; TCRdb holds only in-frame clones, not every one. The data show roughly 100,000 clones, approximately 81% seen once. The specimen sequenced was PBMCs. These receptors were taken from a male donor in good health and CMV-seropositive.

The chain is built from TRBV7-9 and TRBJ1-1, with D hard to call. Trimming took 0 bases from V and 11 from J, leaving 22 bases between them. The CDR3 spans 16 residues. CDR1 is SEHNR and CDR2 is FQNEAQ in the germline V gene (reference sequence). The CDR3 spells CASSLAHPSRVVGAFF. The CDR3 nucleotides are TGTGCCAGCAGCTTAGCCCACCCCTCGAGGGTCGTAGGGGCTTTCTTT.

The V gene is TRBV7-8, the J gene TRBJ1-1; D is unresolved. Per the germline V gene, CDR1 is SGHVS and CDR2 is FQNEAQ. The CDR3 spans 14 residues. Trimming left V 1 base short and J 0 bases short, with 6 bases between. CDR3 DNA: TGTGCCAGCAGCTTAGGGCGGTTGAACACTGAAGCTTTCTTT. It yields the protein CASSLGRLNTEAFF.

The chain recombines TRBV5-1 with TRBJ2-3; 11 bases align to TRBD2. Germline CDR1 is SGHRS and CDR2 is YFSETQ. The CDR3 spans 16 residues. After removal of 6 bases from V and 5 bases from J, the junction contained 11 bases not matched to a gene. CDR3: CASTIRPSGGLDTQYF. The DNA of the CDR3 is TGCGCCAGCACAATTCGTCCTAGCGGGGGGCTAGATACGCAGTATTTT.

The V and J genes are TRBV28 and TRBJ1-2, with TRBD1 identical over 7 bases. Looked up from germline, CDR1 is MDHEN and CDR2 is SYDVKM. With 8 bases clipped from V and 5 bases from J, the junction kept 8 bases outside the gene matches. The CDR3 contains 13 residues. This CDR3 is CASGEGARYGYTF. The CDR3 nucleotides read TGTGCCAGCGGTGAGGGGGCACGGTATGGCTACACCTTC.

This chain links TRBV7-9 with TRBJ2-7, with 9 nucleotides matching TRBD1. The V segment lost 5 bases and the J segment 0 bases; nucleotides outside the gene matches: 5. The CDR3 totals 15 residues. Per the germline V gene, CDR1 is SEHNR and CDR2 is FQNEAQ (reference sequence). CDR3 in DNA: TGTGCCAGCAGCCAAGGACAGGGGAGCTCCTACGAGCAGTACTTC. Translated: CASSQGQGSSYEQYF. Based on the CDR3 plus reference TRBV7-9 and TRBJ2-7, the full variable domain is DTGVSQNPRHKITKRGQNVTFRCDPISEHNRLYWYRQTLGQGPEFLTYFQNEAQLEKSRLLSDRFSAERPKGSFSTLEIQRTEQGDSAMYLCASSQGQGSSYEQYFGPGTRLTVT.

Only a few counts were recorded for this clone. The genes are TRBV5-1 and TRBJ2-7, with D maybe TRBD2 (5 bases). Germline V CDR1 and CDR2: SGHRS, YFSETQ. The V end was cut by 1 base, the J end by 0 bases, with 11 bases between. The CDR3 runs 15 residues. In DNA form, the CDR3 reads TGCGCCAGCAGCTTGTGGACTTCCAGCTCCTACGAGCAGTACTTC. Protein product: CASSLWTSSSYEQYF.

This chain joins TRBV7-3 and TRBJ2-1; the D gene is possibly TRBD2 (7 bases). The germline V gene has CDR1 SGHTA and CDR2 FQGTGA. This CDR3 has 16 amino acids. Between the trimmed V and J ends, which lost 5 bases and 2 bases, there was a span of 16 bases. As DNA, the CDR3 is TGTGCCAGCAGCAACGGGGGGACACAGACCTACAATGAGCAGTTCTTC. Its protein is CASSNGGTQTYNEQFF.

The V call is TRBV5-4, the J call TRBJ2-2; TRBD2 matches 7 bases. Looked up from germline, CDR1 is SGHNT and CDR2 is YYREEE (reference sequence). The CDR3 loop spans 18 amino acids. V shed 5 bases, J shed 0 bases, and the junction held 13 bases outside the gene matches. This CDR3 is CASSFPRGGGANTGELFF. In nucleotides, the CDR3 is TGTGCCAGCAGTTTTCCCCGGGGCGGGGGAGCGAACACCGGGGAGCTGTTTTTT. Full variable domain (outside the CDR3, taken from reference TRBV5-4 and TRBJ2-2): ETGVTQSPTHLIKTRGQQVTLRCSSQSGHNTVSWYQQALGQGPQFIFQYYREEENGRGNFPPRFSGLQFPNYSSELNVNALELDDSALYLCASSFPRGGGANTGELFFGEGSRLTVL.

This sequence joins TRBV5-4 and TRBJ1-3, with D perhaps matching TRBD1 (6 bases). The V end was cut by 2 bases, the J end by 1 base, with 7 bases between. This CDR3 is built from 14 residues. Per the germline V gene, CDR1 is SGHNT and CDR2 is YYREEE (reference sequence). CDR3 sequence (DNA): TGTGCCAGCAGCTTAGGGGGTTCTGGAAACACCATATATTTT. It is translated as CASSLGGSGNTIYF.

The chain links TRBV20-1 to TRBJ2-1; D gene uncertain. The germline V gene has CDR1 DFQATT and CDR2 SNEGSKA (reference sequence). Trimming took 3 bases from V and 15 from J, leaving 15 bases between them. This CDR3 is 11 amino acids long. The CDR3: CSARDRSPGFF. CDR3 nucleotides: TGCAGTGCTAGGGATCGGTCCCCGGGGTTCTTC.

J is TRBJ2-7 and V is TRBV6-5; perhaps TRBD1 as D (6 bases). Germline-derived CDR1 and CDR2 are MNHEY and SVGAGI. The CDR3 covers 15 residues. Between the trimmed V and J ends, which lost 0 bases and 0 bases, there was a span of 9 bases. The CDR3 protein is CASSYSGQRSYEQYF. CDR3 nucleotide sequence: TGTGCCAGCAGTTACTCCGGACAGCGCTCCTACGAGCAGTACTTC.

The chain carries TRBV7-8 and TRBJ1-3; tentatively, D is TRBD1 (6 bases). Germline V gene lookup returns CDR1 SGHVS and CDR2 FQNEAQ. The CDR3 length is 16 residues. V shed 4 bases and J shed 0 bases, with 13 bases lying between them. The CDR3 DNA reads as TGTGCCAGCAGCTCGGACAGATTAAACTCTGGAAACACCATATATTTT. Protein sequence: CASSSDRLNSGNTIYF. Looking up the rest from reference TRBV7-8 and TRBJ1-3 gives the full variable domain: GAGVSQSPRYKVAKRGQDVALRCDPISGHVSLFWYQQALGQGPEFLTYFQNEAQLDKSGLPSDRFFAERPEGSVSTLKIQRTQQEDSAVYLCASSSDRLNSGNTIYFGEGSWLTVV.

The V call is TRBV14, the J call TRBJ1-2, with a possible D match to TRBD1 (5 bases). Germline CDR1 reads SGHDN; CDR2 reads FVKESK. Trimming removed 3 bases from V and 12 bases from J, with 23 bases in between. The CDR3 loop spans 15 amino acids. The CDR3 sequence is CASSHLDSGWPANTF. The DNA for the CDR3 is TGTGCCAGCAGCCACTTAGACAGTGGTTGGCCGGCTAACACCTTC.

CDR3 coding DNA: TGTGCCAGCACCTTGGGGAGGTCCGTTCAAGAGACCCAGTACTTC. Encoded protein: CASTLGRSVQETQYF. V gene TRBV6-6 combines with J gene TRBJ2-5; D possibly corresponds to TRBD2 (6 bases). V dropped 7 bases and J dropped 2 bases, with 17 bases sitting between them. This CDR3 has 15 amino acids. Germline loops: CDR1 MNHNY, CDR2 SVGAGI (reference sequence).

The chain carries TRBV7-2 and TRBJ1-4; tentatively, D is TRBD1 (6 bases). The CDR3 spans 14 residues. The germline gives CDR1 SGHTA, CDR2 FQGNSA. The ends were cut back, 5 bases at V and 8 bases at J, with 15 bases in the middle. The CDR3 DNA follows: TGTGCCAGCAGCCTCTCAGGGGCGGGCGAAAAACTGTTTTTT. It is translated as CASSLSGAGEKLFF.

This chain joins TRBV30 and TRBJ1-2; maybe TRBD1 (6 bases). Germline CDR1 reads GTSNPN; CDR2 reads SVGIG (reference sequence). The V end lost 3 bases, the J end lost 5 bases, and 13 bases lay between the germline ends. The CDR3 covers 13 residues. The CDR3 loop is CAWSGQPGYGYTF. The CDR3 DNA reads as TGTGCCTGGAGCGGACAGCCGGGATATGGCTACACCTTC. The full variable domain, completed using reference TRBV30 and TRBJ1-2, is SQTIHQWPATLVQPVGSPLSLECTVEGTSNPNLYWYRQAAGRGLQLLFYSVGIGQISSEVPQNLSASRPQDRQFILSSKKLLLSDSGFYLCAWSGQPGYGYTFGSGTRLTVV.

This rearrangement joins TRBV6-5 to TRBJ1-2, with 7 nucleotides matching TRBD1. Germline V gene lookup returns CDR1 MNHEY and CDR2 SVGAGI. The CDR3 sequence is 14 residues long. V lost 5 bases, J lost 2 bases, and 5 bases stayed unmatched. CDR3 sequence: CASSQWDRNYGYTF. CDR3 DNA sequence: TGTGCCAGCAGTCAATGGGACAGAAACTATGGCTACACCTTC.

The genes are TRBV25-1 and TRBJ2-3; D is possibly TRBD2 (7 bases). CDR3 length equals 15 residues. V gave up 3 bases and J gave up 2 bases, with 12 bases separating them. The germline V gene encodes CDR1 MGHDK and CDR2 SYGVNS. The CDR3 here is CASSDRGAFTDTQYF. The CDR3 nucleotides read TGTGCCAGCAGTGACCGGGGGGCTTTCACAGATACGCAGTATTTT.

The V and J genes are TRBV7-2 and TRBJ2-2; 9 nucleotides align to TRBD2. The V and J ends lost 5 bases and 3 bases, in that order; junction bases with no gene match: 16. The CDR3 has 19 residues. Germline V gives CDR1 SGHTA, CDR2 FQGNSA. The CDR3 nucleotides are TGTGCCAGCAGCCAAGCCCCCGGCTCTAGCGGGGCGTACACCGGGGAGCTGTTTTTT. Protein product: CASSQAPGSSGAYTGELFF.

The V gene is TRBV5-1, the J gene TRBJ2-7, with D possibly TRBD2 on 5 matching bases. Germline CDR1 and CDR2: SGHRS and YFSETQ. The CDR3 has 12 amino acids. V was cut by 4 bases and J by 5 bases, with 10 bases left in between. As DNA, the CDR3 is TGCGCCAGCAGCCGTCCCGGGGACGAGCAGTACTTC. Its protein is CASSRPGDEQYF.

V is TRBV5-1 and J is TRBJ2-3; D is undetermined. The CDR3 sequence is 13 residues long. Germline V gene data show CDR1 as SGHRS and CDR2 as YFSETQ. Trimming took 2 bases from V and 2 from J, leaving 6 bases between them. The chain's CDR3 is CASSFGHTDTQYF. The CDR3 region has the DNA TGCGCCAGCAGCTTTGGGCACACAGATACGCAGTATTTT.

CDR3 loop: CASRNPRTGGNQPQHF. DNA of the CDR3: TGTGCCAGCCGTAATCCGAGGACGGGAGGCAATCAGCCCCAGCATTTT. The chain joins TRBV2 to TRBJ1-5; D is undetermined. CDR1 and CDR2 (germline): SNHLY, FYNNEI. The CDR3 extends over 16 amino acids. V was cut by 8 bases and J by 2 bases, with 19 bases left in between.

The chain links TRBV7-6 to TRBJ2-3; 7 bases align to TRBD1. The V segment lost 10 bases and the J segment 0 bases; nucleotides outside the gene matches: 16. This CDR3 contains 17 residues. Germline-derived CDR1 and CDR2 are SGHVS and FNYEAQ. CDR3 in amino acids: CATRPSTGTHSTDTQYF. The CDR3 nucleotides are TGTGCCACCAGGCCCTCGACAGGGACCCATAGCACAGATACGCAGTATTTT.

The chain employs TRBV5-1 and TRBJ2-5; 8 positions agree with TRBD2. Looked up from germline, CDR1 is SGHRS and CDR2 is YFSETQ. V trimming: 2 bases; J trimming: 4 bases; junction bases outside the gene matches: 1. The CDR3 length is 13 residues. Written as DNA, the CDR3 is TGCGCCAGCAGCTTAAGCGGGGGAGAGACCCAGTACTTC. Encoded protein: CASSLSGGETQYF.

J is TRBJ2-5 and V is TRBV6-5; a weak D match, TRBD2 (6 bases). V shed 4 bases and J shed 2 bases, with 8 bases lying between them. This CDR3 spans 13 amino acids. From germline, CDR1 is MNHEY and CDR2 SVGAGI. CDR3 protein: CASSWGLQETQYF. The DNA for the CDR3 is TGTGCCAGCAGTTGGGGACTGCAAGAGACCCAGTACTTC.

For the CDR3, the DNA is TGTGCCATCAGTGCCCGGGGTCCGGAGAGCTCCTACAATGAGCAGTTCTTC. Translated, it gives CAISARGPESSYNEQFF. This chain uses TRBV10-3 with TRBJ2-1; D might be TRBD2 (5 bases). The CDR3 has 17 amino acids. Germline assignment: CDR1 ENHRY and CDR2 SYGVKD. With 4 bases removed from V and 0 bases from J, the gap between germline ends came to 16 bases.

V is TRBV5-6 and J is TRBJ2-1, with 13 bases lining up with TRBD2. Germline-derived CDR1 and CDR2 are SGHDT and YYEEEE. The CDR3 loop spans 15 amino acids. J was trimmed by 7 bases and V by 3 bases; bases with no gene match: 4. The CDR3 sequence: CASSSLAGGRNEQFF. The CDR3 DNA reads as TGTGCCAGCAGCTCACTAGCGGGGGGGCGTAATGAGCAGTTCTTC.

The chain uses TRBV4-1 and TRBJ1-5, with 7 bases aligning to TRBD1. The CDR3 contains 16 residues. Germline CDR1 and CDR2: MGHRA and YSYEKL. V was pared by 3 bases and J by 1 base, with 6 bases of the junction left unmatched. The CDR3 spells CASSQGQSPSNQPQHF. The CDR3, as DNA: TGCGCCAGCAGCCAGGGACAGTCACCCAGCAATCAGCCCCAGCATTTT.

The gene calls are TRBV5-6 and TRBJ2-7; 10 bases align to TRBD1. The CDR3 totals 17 residues. Per the germline V gene, CDR1 is SGHDT and CDR2 is YYEEEE. The J segment lost 2 bases and the V segment lost 4 bases, leaving 12 bases of the junction unmatched. The chain's CDR3 is CASSVYWTGGRPYEQYF. DNA for the CDR3: TGTGCCAGCAGCGTTTACTGGACAGGGGGGAGACCCTACGAGCAGTACTTC.

This chain joins TRBV7-2 and TRBJ1-1; 10 positions match TRBD1. In germline, CDR1 is SGHTA, CDR2 FQGNSA. The CDR3 is 14 residues long. V lost 5 bases, J lost 11 bases, and 11 bases stayed unmatched. CDR3: CASSPRDRGLDAFF. CDR3 DNA sequence: TGTGCCAGCAGCCCGAGGGACAGGGGATTGGATGCTTTCTTT.

This chain joins TRBV5-6 and TRBJ2-5; 7 nucleotides line up with TRBD2. With V trimmed by 3 bases and J by 0 bases, 5 bases remained unmatched. This CDR3 is 15 amino acids long. Per the germline V gene, CDR1 is SGHDT and CDR2 is YYEEEE. CDR3 in DNA: TGTGCCAGCAGCTCTCGAGCGGGGTACCAAGAGACCCAGTACTTC. Translation: CASSSRAGYQETQYF.